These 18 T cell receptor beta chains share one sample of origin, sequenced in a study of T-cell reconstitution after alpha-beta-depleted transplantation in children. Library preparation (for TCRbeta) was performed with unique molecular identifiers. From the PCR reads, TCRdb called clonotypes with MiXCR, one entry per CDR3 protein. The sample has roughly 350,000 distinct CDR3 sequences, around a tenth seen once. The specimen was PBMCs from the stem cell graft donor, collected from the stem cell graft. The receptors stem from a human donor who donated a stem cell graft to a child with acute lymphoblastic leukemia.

In DNA, the CDR3 is TGTGCCAGCAGTTTGAAGAGGCTGTACACTGAAGCTTTCTTT. Encoded protein: CASSLKRLYTEAFF. The rearrangement joins TRBV27 to TRBJ1-1; D call uncertain. Trimming stripped 3 bases from V and 3 bases from J, with 11 bases between. CDR1 is MNHEY and CDR2 is SMNVEV in the germline V gene (reference sequence). CDR3 size: 14 residues.

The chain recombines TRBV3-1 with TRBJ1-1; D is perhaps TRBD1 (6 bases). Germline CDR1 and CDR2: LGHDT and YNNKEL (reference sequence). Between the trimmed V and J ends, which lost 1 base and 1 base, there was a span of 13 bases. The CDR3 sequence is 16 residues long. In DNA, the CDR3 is TGTGCCAGCAGCCAAGGGCGGGGGGGCGCGAACACTGAAGCTTTCTTT. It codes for CASSQGRGGANTEAFF.

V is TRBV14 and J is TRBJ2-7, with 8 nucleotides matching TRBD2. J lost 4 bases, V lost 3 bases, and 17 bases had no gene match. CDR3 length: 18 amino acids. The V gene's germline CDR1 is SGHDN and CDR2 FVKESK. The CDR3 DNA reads TGTGCCAGCAGCCACCGGCACAGCGCCAGCGGGAGTAGGTACGAGCAGTACTTC. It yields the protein CASSHRHSASGSRYEQYF. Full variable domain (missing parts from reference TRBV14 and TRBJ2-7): EAGVTQFPSHSVIEKGQTVTLRCDPISGHDNLYWYRRVMGKEIKFLLHFVKESKQDESGMPNNRFLAERTGGTYSTLKVQPAELEDSGVYFCASSHRHSASGSRYEQYFGPGTRLTVT.

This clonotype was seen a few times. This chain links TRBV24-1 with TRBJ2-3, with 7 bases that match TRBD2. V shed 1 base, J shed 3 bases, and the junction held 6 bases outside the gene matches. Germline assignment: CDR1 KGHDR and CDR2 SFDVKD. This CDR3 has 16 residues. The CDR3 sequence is CATSDFGRTATDTQYF. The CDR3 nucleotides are TGTGCCACCAGTGATTTCGGGAGGACCGCAACAGATACGCAGTATTTT.

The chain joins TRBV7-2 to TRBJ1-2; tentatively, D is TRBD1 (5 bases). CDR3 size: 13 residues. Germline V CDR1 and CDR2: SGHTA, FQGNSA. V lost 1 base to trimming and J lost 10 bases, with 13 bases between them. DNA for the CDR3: TGTGCCAGCAGCTTAGGGGCAGGGTGGGACTACACCTTC. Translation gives CASSLGAGWDYTF.

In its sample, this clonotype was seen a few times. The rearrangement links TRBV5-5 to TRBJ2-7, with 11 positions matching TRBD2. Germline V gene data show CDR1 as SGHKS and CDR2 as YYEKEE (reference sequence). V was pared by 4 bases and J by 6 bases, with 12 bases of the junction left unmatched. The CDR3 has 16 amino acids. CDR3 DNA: TGTGCCAGCAGCGGGGGACTAGCGGCCATCCGGAGCGAGCAGTACTTC. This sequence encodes CASSGGLAAIRSEQYF. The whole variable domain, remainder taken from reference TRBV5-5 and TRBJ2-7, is DAGVTQSPTHLIKTRGQQVTLRCSPISGHKSVSWYQQVLGQGPQFIFQYYEKEERGRGNFPDRFSARQFPNYSSELNVNALLLGDSALYLCASSGGLAAIRSEQYFGPGTRLTVT.

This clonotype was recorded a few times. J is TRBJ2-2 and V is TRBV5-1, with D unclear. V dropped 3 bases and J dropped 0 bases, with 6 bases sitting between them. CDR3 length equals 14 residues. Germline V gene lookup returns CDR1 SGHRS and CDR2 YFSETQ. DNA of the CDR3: TGCGCCAGCAGCTCGGATCCGAACACCGGGGAGCTGTTTTTT. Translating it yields CASSSDPNTGELFF.

Here the CDR3 DNA reads TGCGCCAGTTCAACTAGCGGGTGGCAAGAGACCCAGTACTTC. Protein sequence: CASSTSGWQETQYF. The chain carries TRBV5-1 and TRBJ2-5, with 9 bases aligning to TRBD2. CDR1 and CDR2 (germline): SGHRS, YFSETQ. With 8 bases clipped from V and 2 bases from J, the junction kept 7 bases outside the gene matches. The CDR3 sequence is 14 residues long.

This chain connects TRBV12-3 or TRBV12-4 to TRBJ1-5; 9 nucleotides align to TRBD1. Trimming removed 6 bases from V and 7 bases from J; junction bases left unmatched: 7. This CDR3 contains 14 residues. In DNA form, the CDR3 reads TGTGCCAGCAGACGGACAGGGGAGAGCCAGCCCCAGCATTTT. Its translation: CASRRTGESQPQHF.

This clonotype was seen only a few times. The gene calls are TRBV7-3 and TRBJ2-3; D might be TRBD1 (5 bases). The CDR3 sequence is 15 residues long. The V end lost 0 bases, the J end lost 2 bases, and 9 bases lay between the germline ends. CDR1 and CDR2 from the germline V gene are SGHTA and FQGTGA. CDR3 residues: CASSLTGQYTDTQYF. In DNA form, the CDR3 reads TGTGCCAGCAGCTTAACGGGGCAGTACACAGATACGCAGTATTTT.

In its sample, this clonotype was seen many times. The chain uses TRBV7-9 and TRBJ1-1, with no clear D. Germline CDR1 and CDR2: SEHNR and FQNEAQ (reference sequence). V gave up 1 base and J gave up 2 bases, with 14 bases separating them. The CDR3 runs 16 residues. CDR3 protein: CASSLDQWTANTEAFF. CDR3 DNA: TGTGCCAGCAGCTTAGACCAATGGACGGCTAACACTGAAGCTTTCTTT.

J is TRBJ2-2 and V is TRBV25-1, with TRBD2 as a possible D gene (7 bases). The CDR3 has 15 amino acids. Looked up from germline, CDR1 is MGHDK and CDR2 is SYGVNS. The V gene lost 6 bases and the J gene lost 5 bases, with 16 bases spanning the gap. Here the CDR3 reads CASRGGQGSTGELFF. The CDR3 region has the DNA TGTGCCAGCAGGGGGGGGCAGGGAAGTACCGGGGAGCTGTTTTTT.

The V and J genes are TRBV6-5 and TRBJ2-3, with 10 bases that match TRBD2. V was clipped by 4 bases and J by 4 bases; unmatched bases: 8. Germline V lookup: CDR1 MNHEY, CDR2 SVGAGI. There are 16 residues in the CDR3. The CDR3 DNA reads TGTGCCAGCAGTTGGCTAGCGGGAGTCGGGCCAGATACGCAGTATTTT. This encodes CASSWLAGVGPDTQYF.

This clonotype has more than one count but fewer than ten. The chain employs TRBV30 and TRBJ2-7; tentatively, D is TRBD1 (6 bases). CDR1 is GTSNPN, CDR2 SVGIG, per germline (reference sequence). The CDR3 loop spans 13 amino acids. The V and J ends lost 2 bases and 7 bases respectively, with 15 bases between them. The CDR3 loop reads CAWSTDSPREQYF. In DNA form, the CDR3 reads TGTGCCTGGAGTACGGACAGCCCGCGGGAGCAGTACTTC.

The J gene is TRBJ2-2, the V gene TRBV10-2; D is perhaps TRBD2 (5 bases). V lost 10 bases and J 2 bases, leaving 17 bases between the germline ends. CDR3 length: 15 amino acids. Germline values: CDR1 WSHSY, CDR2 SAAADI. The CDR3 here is CATVHRADNTGELFF. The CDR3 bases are TGCGCCACCGTCCATCGAGCGGATAACACCGGGGAGCTGTTTTTT.

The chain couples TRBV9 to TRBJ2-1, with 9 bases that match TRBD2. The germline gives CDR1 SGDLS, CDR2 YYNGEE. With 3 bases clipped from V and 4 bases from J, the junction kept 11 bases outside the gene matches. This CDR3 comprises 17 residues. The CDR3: CASSALFGTSQYNEQFF. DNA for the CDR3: TGTGCCAGCAGCGCTTTGTTCGGGACTAGCCAGTACAATGAGCAGTTCTTC.

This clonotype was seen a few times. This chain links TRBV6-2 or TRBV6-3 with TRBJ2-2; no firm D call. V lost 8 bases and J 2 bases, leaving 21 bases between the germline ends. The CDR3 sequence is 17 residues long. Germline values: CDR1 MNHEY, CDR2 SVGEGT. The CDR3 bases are TGTGCCAGCGTTAGCTGGGGTCAGTTGGCTAACACCGGGGAGCTGTTTTTT. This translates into CASVSWGQLANTGELFF.

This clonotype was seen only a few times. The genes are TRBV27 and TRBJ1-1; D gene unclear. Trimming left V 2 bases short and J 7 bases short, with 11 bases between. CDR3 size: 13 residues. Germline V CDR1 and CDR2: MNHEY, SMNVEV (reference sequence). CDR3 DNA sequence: TGTGCCAGCAGTTTACTGGGGTCTAATGAAGCTTTCTTT. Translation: CASSLLGSNEAFF.